The 20 T cell receptor beta chains reported below all come from one sample, sequenced in a study of T cell repertoires in cytomegalovirus infection. Which antigens these TCRs recognize remains unknown. MiXCR, applied by TCRdb to the reads, yields one record per CDR3 protein. The data hold under 350,000 distinct CDR3 sequences, with about 20% observed a single time. This sample comprised cultured PBMCs, obtained from culture after CMV antigen stimulation. These receptor sequences come from a human donor in good health (CMV status not recorded). Some clones in this sample may be carry-over from other donors' samples.

V is TRBV27 and J is TRBJ1-4, with D unclear. The V end was cut by 3 bases, the J end by 0 bases, with 8 bases between. CDR1 is MNHEY, CDR2 SMNVEV, per germline (reference sequence). There are 15 residues in the CDR3. CDR3 amino acids: CASSLGVATNEKLFF. CDR3 nucleotide sequence: TGTGCCAGCAGTTTGGGAGTTGCAACTAATGAAAAACTGTTTTTT.

The sample holds many counts of this clonotype. This chain connects TRBV7-2 to TRBJ2-7; TRBD1 agrees at 9 bases. This CDR3 comprises 13 residues. The germline CDR1 and CDR2 sequences are SGHTA and FQGNSA. V shed 5 bases and J 2 bases; nucleotides not matched to a gene: 1. The CDR3 DNA is TGTGCCAGCAGCCGGGACAGGGCCTACGAGCAGTACTTC. It codes for CASSRDRAYEQYF. Full variable domain (missing parts from reference TRBV7-2 and TRBJ2-7): GAGVSQSPSNKVTEKGKDVELRCDPISGHTALYWYRQSLGQGLEFLIYFQGNSAPDKSGLPSDRFSAERTGGSVSTLTIQRTQQEDSAVYLCASSRDRAYEQYFGPGTRLTVT.

This clonotype was detected only a few times. This chain's CDR3 is CASSQGGQGWVNEQFF. CDR3 coding DNA: TGCGCCAGCAGCCAAGGTGGACAGGGATGGGTCAATGAGCAGTTCTTC. The chain combines TRBV4-3 with TRBJ2-1; TRBD1 aligns across 8 bases. J lost 6 bases, V lost 1 base, and 8 bases had no gene match. The CDR3 has 16 residues. Per the germline V gene, CDR1 is LGHNA and CDR2 is YSLEER.

Ten or more counts support this clonotype. The chain couples TRBV11-1 to TRBJ2-3, with D unclear. The V and J ends lost 5 bases and 6 bases respectively, with 15 bases between them. From germline, CDR1 is SGHAT and CDR2 FQDESV (reference sequence). CDR3 length: 14 residues. Here the CDR3 DNA reads TGTGCCAGCAGCCCAGGCTCTCCTAGGGATACGCAGTATTTT. Translation gives CASSPGSPRDTQYF.

The CDR3, as DNA: TGTGCCAGCAACACGGGCTTGGGGGACACTGAAGCTTTCTTT. This translates into CASNTGLGDTEAFF. The chain recombines TRBV12-3 or TRBV12-4 with TRBJ1-1; TRBD1 might be the D (5 bases). Trimming took 7 bases from V and 3 from J, leaving 15 bases between them. This CDR3 is 14 amino acids long.

This clonotype was seen a single time. This may come from a read error, since a much larger clone is one base off. CDR3 nucleotide sequence: TGTGCCAGCACCCCGGCGGAGCTAGCCAAAAACATTCAGTACTTC. It codes for CASTPAELAKNIQYF. The chain carries TRBV7-8 and TRBJ2-4; no firm D call. In germline, CDR1 is SGHVS, CDR2 FQNEAQ. The CDR3 spans 15 residues. V was trimmed by 7 bases and J by 0 bases, leaving 13 bases between them.

This clonotype has just a few counts. V usage is TRBV12-5 and J usage is TRBJ2-1; D call uncertain. Trimming shortened V by 7 bases and J by 12 bases, and 16 bases separated the two germline ends. The CDR3 totals 12 residues. CDR1 LGHNT and CDR2 FRNRAP come from the germline V gene. The CDR3 is CASANLPMGQFF. The CDR3, as DNA: TGTGCTAGTGCTAACCTACCCATGGGGCAGTTCTTC.

Regarding this clonotype: Mismatch with germline at one junction end may stem from a read error. The V call is TRBV6-6, the J call TRBJ2-5, with D unclear. Germline values: CDR1 MNHNY, CDR2 SVGAGI (reference sequence). CDR3 length: 14 residues. CDR3 loop: CASCYVAYQETQYF. Written as DNA, the CDR3 is TGTGCCAGCTGTTACGTGGCATACCAAGAGACCCAGTACTTC.

The V call is TRBV5-4, the J call TRBJ2-7, with D tentatively TRBD2 (5 bases). Germline assignment: CDR1 SGHNT and CDR2 YYREEE (reference sequence). This CDR3 has 18 residues. Trimming cost V 3 bases and J 4 bases, with 26 bases left between them. The CDR3 is CASSSHSSLGLWRYEQYV. For the CDR3, the DNA is TGTGCCAGCAGCTCGCACTCCTCCCTAGGGCTATGGAGGTACGAGCAGTACGTC.

V and J are TRBV4-1 and TRBJ2-1; 11 nucleotides line up with TRBD2. The germline V gene has CDR1 MGHRA and CDR2 YSYEKL. This CDR3 is built from 14 residues. V shed 3 bases and J 13 bases; nucleotides not matched to a gene: 8. CDR3 sequence: CASSQGTSGSAQFF. The CDR3 DNA sequence: TGCGCCAGCAGCCAGGGCACTAGCGGGAGCGCCCAGTTCTTC.

Ten or more counts support this clonotype. The chain couples TRBV7-3 to TRBJ2-3, with 8 bases that match TRBD2. Trimming cost V 5 bases and J 4 bases; bases outside gene matches: 8. CDR3 length: 15 residues. Germline loops: CDR1 SGHTA, CDR2 FQGTGA. The CDR3 protein is CASSVSAGGSDTQYF. The CDR3 DNA reads as TGTGCCAGCAGCGTGAGTGCGGGAGGTTCAGATACGCAGTATTTT.

V usage is TRBV5-1 and J usage is TRBJ2-1, with 13 bases that match TRBD2. V shed 3 bases and J 7 bases; nucleotides not matched to a gene: 10. The CDR3 is made up of 17 amino acids. CDR1 and CDR2 (germline): SGHRS, YFSETQ. This CDR3 is CASSSRQGLAGPNEQFF. CDR3 coding DNA: TGCGCCAGCAGCTCCCGACAGGGACTAGCGGGGCCTAATGAGCAGTTCTTC.

This clonotype was observed at least ten times. The chain employs TRBV7-6 and TRBJ2-1; D might be TRBD2 (5 bases). The germline V and J ends were trimmed by 1 base and 5 bases, with 12 bases remaining between them. The CDR3 runs to 15 residues. Looked up from germline, CDR1 is SGHVS and CDR2 is FNYEAQ. CDR3 DNA: TGTGCCAGCAGCTTAGAACCGGGATTACACAATGAGCAGTTCTTC. Protein sequence: CASSLEPGLHNEQFF.

V is TRBV18 and J is TRBJ2-7, with D hard to call. The CDR3 spans 13 residues. Per germline, CDR1 KGHSH and CDR2 LQKENI. V lost 3 bases, J lost 4 bases, and 10 bases lay in between. CDR3 protein: CASSPFRRYEQYV. CDR3 DNA sequence: TGTGCCAGCTCACCTTTTCGCCGATACGAGCAGTACGTC.

The rearrangement joins TRBV20-1 to TRBJ2-1, with TRBD2 as a possible D gene (5 bases). This CDR3 contains 14 residues. CDR1 DFQATT and CDR2 SNEGSKA come from the germline V gene (reference sequence). Trimming left V 0 bases short and J 10 bases short, with 16 bases between. CDR3: CSARDLARTGEQFF. The CDR3 DNA reads TGCAGTGCTAGAGATTTAGCCCGGACTGGGGAGCAGTTCTTC.

V is TRBV12-3 or TRBV12-4 and J is TRBJ2-1, with 9 bases matching TRBD2. The junction had 14 bases not matched to a gene; V was cut back by 6 bases and J by 2 bases. The CDR3 contains 18 residues. CDR3 in amino acids: CASSPVGVAGVAYNEQFF. CDR3 DNA sequence: TGTGCCAGCAGCCCCGTCGGGGTAGCGGGAGTTGCCTACAATGAGCAGTTCTTC.

This clonotype appeared many times. This chain uses TRBV7-2 with TRBJ2-1; 9 bases line up with TRBD2. This CDR3 region has 19 residues. Losses at the gene ends were 2 bases for V and 8 bases for J; bases not matched to a gene: 19. Germline CDR1 is SGHTA and CDR2 is FQGNSA. In DNA form, the CDR3 reads TGTGCCAGCAGCTTACGGAGTCTAGTGGGCGGGAGGGCCGGAGATGAGCAGTTCTTC. It translates to CASSLRSLVGGRAGDEQFF.

As regards this clonotype: A much larger clone sits a single nucleotide away, making a read error possible. J is TRBJ2-6 and V is TRBV27; D remains unclear. The CDR3 has 18 amino acids. Germline CDR1 reads MNHEY; CDR2 reads SMNVEV (reference sequence). The germline V and J ends were trimmed by 1 base and 0 bases, with 13 bases remaining between them. The CDR3: CASSLYGPGLSGANVLTF. DNA for the CDR3: TGTGCCAGCAGTTTATATGGGCCAGGCCTCTCTGGGGCCAACGTCCTGACTTTC.

The chain joins TRBV19 to TRBJ1-1; 8 nucleotides agree with TRBD1. The ends lost 4 bases at V and 3 bases at J; junction bases unmatched: 7. Germline CDR1 LNHDA, CDR2 SQIVND (reference sequence). The CDR3 runs to 15 residues. CDR3 coding DNA: TGTGCCAGTAGTAAAGGGCAGGGGGCTCACACTGAAGCTTTCTTT. It yields the protein CASSKGQGAHTEAFF.

This clonotype occurred many times. The V gene is TRBV7-8, the J gene TRBJ2-1; TRBD2 matches at 9 bases. This CDR3 region has 16 residues. Germline CDR1 SGHVS, CDR2 FQNEAQ. Trimming at V came to 2 bases and at J to 7 bases, leaving 9 bases not matched to a gene. The CDR3 DNA follows: TGTGCCAGCAGCTTAAAGCAGCGCGGGAGGGGTAATGAGCAGTTCTTC. It specifies CASSLKQRGRGNEQFF.